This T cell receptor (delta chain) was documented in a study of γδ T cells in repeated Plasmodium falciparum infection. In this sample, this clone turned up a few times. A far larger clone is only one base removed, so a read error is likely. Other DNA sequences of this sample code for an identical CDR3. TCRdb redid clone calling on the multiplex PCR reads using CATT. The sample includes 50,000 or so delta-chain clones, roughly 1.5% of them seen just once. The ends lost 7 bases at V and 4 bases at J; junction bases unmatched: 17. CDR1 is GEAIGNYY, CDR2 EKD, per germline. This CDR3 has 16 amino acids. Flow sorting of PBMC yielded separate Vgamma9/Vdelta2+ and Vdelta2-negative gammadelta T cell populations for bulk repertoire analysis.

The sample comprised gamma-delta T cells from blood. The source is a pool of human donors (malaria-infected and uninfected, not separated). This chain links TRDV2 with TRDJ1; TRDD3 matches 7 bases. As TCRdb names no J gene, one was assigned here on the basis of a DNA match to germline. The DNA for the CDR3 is TGTGCCTGGGGATTCTCGTACTGGGGAATACTCGATAAACTCATCTTT. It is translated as CAWGFSYWGILDKLIF.